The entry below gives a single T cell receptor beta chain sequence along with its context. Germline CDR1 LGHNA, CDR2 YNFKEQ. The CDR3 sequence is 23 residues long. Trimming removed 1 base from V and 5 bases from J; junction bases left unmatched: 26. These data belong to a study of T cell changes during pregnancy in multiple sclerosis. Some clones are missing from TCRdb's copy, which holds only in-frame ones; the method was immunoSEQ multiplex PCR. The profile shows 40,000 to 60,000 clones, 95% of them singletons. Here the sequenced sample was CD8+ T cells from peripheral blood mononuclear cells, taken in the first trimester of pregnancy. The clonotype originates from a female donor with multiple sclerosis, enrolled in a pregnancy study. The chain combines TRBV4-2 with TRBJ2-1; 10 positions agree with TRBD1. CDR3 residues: CASSQVGPGTAAVTGTGDNEQFF. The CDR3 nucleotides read TGTGCCAGCAGCCAAGTAGGTCCGGGGACAGCCGCAGTGACGGGGACAGGGGACAATGAGCAGTTCTTC.